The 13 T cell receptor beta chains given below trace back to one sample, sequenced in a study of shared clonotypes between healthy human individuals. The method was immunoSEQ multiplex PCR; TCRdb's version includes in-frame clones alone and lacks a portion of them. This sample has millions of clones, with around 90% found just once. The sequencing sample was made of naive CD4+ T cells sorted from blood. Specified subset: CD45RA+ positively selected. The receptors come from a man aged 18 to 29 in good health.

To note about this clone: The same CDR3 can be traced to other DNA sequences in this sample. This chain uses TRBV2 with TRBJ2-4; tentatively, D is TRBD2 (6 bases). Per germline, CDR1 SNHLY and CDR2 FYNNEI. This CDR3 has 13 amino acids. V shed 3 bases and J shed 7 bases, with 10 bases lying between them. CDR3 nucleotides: TGTGCCAGCAGTGAGGCAGGGAGGAACATTCAGTACTTC. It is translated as CASSEAGRNIQYF.

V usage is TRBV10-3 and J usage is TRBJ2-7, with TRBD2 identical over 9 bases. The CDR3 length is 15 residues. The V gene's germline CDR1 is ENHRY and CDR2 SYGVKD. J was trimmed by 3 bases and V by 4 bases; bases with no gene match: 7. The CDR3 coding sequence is TGTGCCATCAGTGGGATAGCGGGAGTTAGCTACGAGCAGTACTTC. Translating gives CAISGIAGVSYEQYF.

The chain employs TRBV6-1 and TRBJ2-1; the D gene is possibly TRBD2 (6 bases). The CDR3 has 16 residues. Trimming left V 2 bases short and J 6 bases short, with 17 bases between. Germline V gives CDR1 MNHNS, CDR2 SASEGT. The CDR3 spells CASSETGDPGANEQFF. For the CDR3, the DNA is TGTGCCAGCAGTGAAACGGGAGACCCGGGCGCCAATGAGCAGTTCTTC.

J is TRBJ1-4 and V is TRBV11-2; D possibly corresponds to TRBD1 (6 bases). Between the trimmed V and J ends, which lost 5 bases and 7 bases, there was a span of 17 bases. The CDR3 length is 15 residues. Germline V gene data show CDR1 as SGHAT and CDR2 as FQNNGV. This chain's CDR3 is CASSRPKGGLEKLFF. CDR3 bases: TGTGCCAGCAGCCGTCCCAAGGGGGGCCTTGAAAAACTGTTTTTT.

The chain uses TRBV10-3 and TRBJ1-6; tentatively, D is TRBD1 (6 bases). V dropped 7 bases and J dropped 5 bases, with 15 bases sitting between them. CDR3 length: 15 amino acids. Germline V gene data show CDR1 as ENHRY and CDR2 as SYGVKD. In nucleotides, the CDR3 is TGTGCCATCAAGAAGGGGGACGGTGATAATTCACCCCTCCACTTT. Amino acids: CAIKKGDGDNSPLHF.

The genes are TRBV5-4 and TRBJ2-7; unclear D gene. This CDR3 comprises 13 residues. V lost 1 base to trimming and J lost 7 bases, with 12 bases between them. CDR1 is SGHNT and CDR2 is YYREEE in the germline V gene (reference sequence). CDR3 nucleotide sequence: TGTGCCAGCAGCTTGTTTGGGGTGGGGGAGCAGTACTTC. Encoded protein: CASSLFGVGEQYF.

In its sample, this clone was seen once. The CDR3 DNA sequence: TGCGCCAGCAGCTTGGCCAGCGGGGGGGTCAAAGATACGCAGTATTTT. This encodes CASSLASGGVKDTQYF. The genes are TRBV5-1 and TRBJ2-3; 10 bases are shared with TRBD2. This CDR3 has 16 residues. V was clipped by 0 bases and J by 5 bases; unmatched bases: 6. Germline-derived CDR1 and CDR2 are SGHRS and YFSETQ.

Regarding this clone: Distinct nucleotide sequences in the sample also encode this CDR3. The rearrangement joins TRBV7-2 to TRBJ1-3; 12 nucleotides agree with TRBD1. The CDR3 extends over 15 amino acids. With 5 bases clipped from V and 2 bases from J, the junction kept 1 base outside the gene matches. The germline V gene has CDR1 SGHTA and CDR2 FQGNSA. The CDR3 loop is CASSRDRGPGNTIYF. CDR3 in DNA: TGTGCCAGCAGCCGGGACAGGGGGCCTGGAAACACCATATATTTT.

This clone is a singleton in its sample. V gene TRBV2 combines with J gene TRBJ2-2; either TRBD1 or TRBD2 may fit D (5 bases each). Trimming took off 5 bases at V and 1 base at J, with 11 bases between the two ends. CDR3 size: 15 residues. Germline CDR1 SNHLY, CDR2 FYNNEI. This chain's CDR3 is CASSSGRKNTGELFF. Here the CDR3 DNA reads TGTGCCAGCAGTTCGGGACGGAAGAACACCGGGGAGCTGTTTTTT.

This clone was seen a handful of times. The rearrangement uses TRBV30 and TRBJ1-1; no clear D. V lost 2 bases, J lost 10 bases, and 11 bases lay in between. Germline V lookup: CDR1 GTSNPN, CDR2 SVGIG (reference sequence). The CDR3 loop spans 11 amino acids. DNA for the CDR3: TGTGCCTGGAGTTATAAGGAGCGAGCTTTCTTT. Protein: CAWSYKERAFF.

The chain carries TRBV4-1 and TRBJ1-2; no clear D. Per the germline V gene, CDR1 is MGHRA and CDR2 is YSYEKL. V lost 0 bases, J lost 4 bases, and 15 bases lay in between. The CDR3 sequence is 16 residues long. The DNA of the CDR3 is TGCGCCAGCAGCCAAGATTTCCCAGACTCCTTCTATGGCTACACCTTC. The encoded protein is CASSQDFPDSFYGYTF.

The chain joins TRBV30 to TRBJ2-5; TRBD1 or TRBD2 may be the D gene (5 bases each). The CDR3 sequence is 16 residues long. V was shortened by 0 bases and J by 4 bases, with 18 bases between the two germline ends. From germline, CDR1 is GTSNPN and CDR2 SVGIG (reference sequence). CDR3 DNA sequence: TGTGCCTGGAGTGTAGGGGCGGGTACGGGACCAGAGACCCAGTACTTC. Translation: CAWSVGAGTGPETQYF.

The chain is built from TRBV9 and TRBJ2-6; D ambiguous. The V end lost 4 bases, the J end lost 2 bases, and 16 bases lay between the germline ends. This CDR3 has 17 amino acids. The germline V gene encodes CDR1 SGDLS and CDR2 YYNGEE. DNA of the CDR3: TGTGCCAGCAGCCCCACCCTGCAGCCCCCTGGGGCCAACGTCCTGACTTTC. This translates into CASSPTLQPPGANVLTF.